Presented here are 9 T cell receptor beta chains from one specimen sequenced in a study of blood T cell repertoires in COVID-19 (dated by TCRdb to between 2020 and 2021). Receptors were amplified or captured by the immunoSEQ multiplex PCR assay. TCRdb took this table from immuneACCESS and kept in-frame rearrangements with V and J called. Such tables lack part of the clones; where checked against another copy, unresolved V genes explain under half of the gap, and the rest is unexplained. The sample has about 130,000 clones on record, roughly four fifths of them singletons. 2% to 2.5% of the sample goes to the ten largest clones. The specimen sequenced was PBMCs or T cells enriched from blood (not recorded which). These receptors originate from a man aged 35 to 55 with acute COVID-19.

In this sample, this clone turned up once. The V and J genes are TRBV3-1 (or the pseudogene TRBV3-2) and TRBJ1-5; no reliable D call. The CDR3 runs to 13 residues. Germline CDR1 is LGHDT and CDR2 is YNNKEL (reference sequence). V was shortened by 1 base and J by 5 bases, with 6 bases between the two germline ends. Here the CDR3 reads CASSQGRDQPQHF. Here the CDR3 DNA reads TGTGCCAGCAGCCAAGGGAGGGATCAGCCCCAGCATTTT.

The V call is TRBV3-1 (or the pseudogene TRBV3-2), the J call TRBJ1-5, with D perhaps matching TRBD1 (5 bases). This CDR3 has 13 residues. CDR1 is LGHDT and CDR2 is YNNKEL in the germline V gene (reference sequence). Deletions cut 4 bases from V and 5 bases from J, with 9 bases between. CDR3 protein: CASSLWGDQPQHF. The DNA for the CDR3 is TGTGCCAGCAGCCTTTGGGGGGATCAGCCCCAGCATTTT.

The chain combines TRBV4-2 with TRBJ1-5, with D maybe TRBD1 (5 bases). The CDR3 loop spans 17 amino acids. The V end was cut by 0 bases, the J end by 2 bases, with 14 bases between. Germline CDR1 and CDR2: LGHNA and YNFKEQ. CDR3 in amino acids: CASSQDILTGGNQPQHF. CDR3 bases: TGTGCCAGCAGCCAAGATATCCTTACAGGCGGCAATCAGCCCCAGCATTTT.

The CDR3 DNA follows: TGCAGCGTTGAACTAATCGACCCCTTAGCAAGGACCCAGTACTTC. It yields the protein CSVELIDPLARTQYF. The rearrangement links TRBV29-1 to TRBJ2-5, with D unclear. Germline V gene lookup returns CDR1 SQVTM and CDR2 ANQGSEA. This CDR3 is 15 amino acids long. V lost 2 bases and J lost 7, with 20 bases in between. The complete variable domain, with remaining parts taken from reference TRBV29-1 and TRBJ2-5, reads SAVISQKPSRDICQRGTSLTIQCQVDSQVTMMFWYRQQPGQSLTLIATANQGSEATYESGFVIDKFPISRPNLTFSTLTVSNMSPEDSSIYLCSVELIDPLARTQYFGPGTRLLVL.

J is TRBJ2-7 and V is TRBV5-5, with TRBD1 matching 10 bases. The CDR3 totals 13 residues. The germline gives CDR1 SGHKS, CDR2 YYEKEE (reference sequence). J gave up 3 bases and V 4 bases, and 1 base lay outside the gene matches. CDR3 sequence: CASSRDRGYEQYF. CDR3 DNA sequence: TGTGCCAGCAGCAGGGACAGGGGCTACGAGCAGTACTTC.

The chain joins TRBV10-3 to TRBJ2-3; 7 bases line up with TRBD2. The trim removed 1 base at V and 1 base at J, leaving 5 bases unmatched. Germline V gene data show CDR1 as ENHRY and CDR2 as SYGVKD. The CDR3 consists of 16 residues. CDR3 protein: CAISEYASGGTDTQYF. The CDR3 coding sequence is TGTGCCATCAGTGAGTATGCTAGCGGTGGCACAGATACGCAGTATTTT.

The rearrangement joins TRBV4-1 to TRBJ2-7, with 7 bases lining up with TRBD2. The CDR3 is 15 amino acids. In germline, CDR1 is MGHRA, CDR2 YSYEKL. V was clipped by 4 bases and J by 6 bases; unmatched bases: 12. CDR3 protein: CASSLGHSGGSEQYF. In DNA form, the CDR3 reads TGCGCCAGCAGCCTCGGACACTCGGGAGGAAGCGAGCAGTACTTC.

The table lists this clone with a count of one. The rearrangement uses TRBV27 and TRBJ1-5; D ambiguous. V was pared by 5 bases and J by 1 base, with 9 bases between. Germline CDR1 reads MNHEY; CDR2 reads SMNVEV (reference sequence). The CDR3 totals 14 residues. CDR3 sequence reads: CASSGLGSNQPQHF. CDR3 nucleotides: TGTGCCAGCAGTGGGTTGGGCAGCAATCAGCCCCAGCATTTT.

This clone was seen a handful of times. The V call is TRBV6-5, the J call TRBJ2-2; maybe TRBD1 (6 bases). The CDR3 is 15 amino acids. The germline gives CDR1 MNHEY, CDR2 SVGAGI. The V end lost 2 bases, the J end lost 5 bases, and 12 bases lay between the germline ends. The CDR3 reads CASSYRGLRTGELFF. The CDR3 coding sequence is TGTGCCAGCAGTTACAGGGGGTTGAGGACCGGGGAGCTGTTTTTT.